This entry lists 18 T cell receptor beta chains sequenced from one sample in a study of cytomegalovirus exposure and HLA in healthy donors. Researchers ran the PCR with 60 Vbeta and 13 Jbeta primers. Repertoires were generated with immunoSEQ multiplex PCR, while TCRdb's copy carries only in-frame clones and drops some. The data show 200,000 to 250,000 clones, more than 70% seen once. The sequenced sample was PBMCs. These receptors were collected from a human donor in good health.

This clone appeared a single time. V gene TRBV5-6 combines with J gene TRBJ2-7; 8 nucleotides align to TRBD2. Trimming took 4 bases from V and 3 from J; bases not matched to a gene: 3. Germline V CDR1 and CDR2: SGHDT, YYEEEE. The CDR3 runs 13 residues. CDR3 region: CASSLSGGYEQYF. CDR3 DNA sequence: TGTGCCAGCAGCCTCAGCGGGGGCTACGAGCAGTACTTC. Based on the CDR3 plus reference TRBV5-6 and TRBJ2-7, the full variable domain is DAGVTQSPTHLIKTRGQQVTLRCSPKSGHDTVSWYQQALGQGPQFIFQYYEEEERQRGNFPDRFSGHQFPNYSSELNVNALLLGDSALYLCASSLSGGYEQYFGPGTRLTVT.

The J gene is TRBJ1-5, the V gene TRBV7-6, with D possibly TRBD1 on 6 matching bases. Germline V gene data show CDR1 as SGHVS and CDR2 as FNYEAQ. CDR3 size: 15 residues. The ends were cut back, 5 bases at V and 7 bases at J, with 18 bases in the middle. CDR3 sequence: CASSQTGTLGQPQHF. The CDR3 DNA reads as TGTGCCAGCAGCCAGACCGGGACATTAGGACAGCCCCAGCATTTT.

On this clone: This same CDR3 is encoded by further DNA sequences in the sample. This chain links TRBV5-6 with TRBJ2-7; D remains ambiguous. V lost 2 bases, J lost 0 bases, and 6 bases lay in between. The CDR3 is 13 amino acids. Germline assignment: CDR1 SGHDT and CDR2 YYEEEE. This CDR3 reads CASSFRSSYEQYF. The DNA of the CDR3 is TGTGCCAGCAGCTTTAGGAGCTCCTACGAGCAGTACTTC.

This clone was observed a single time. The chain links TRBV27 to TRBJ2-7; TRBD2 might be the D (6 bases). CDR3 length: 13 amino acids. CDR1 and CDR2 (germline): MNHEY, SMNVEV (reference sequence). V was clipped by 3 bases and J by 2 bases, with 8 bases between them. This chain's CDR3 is CASSLTSTYEQYF. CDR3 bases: TGTGCCAGCAGTTTGACTAGTACCTACGAGCAGTACTTC.

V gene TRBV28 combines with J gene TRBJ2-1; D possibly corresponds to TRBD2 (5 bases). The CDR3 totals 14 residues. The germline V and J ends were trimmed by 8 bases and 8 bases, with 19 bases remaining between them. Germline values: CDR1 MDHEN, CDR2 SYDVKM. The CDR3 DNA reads TGTGCCAGCCAGCGGCCAAGTTCAATATATGAGCAGTTCTTC. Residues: CASQRPSSIYEQFF.

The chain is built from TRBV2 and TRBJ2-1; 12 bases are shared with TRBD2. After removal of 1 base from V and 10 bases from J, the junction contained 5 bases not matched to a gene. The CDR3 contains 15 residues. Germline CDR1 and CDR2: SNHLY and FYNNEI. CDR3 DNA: TGTGCCAGCAGTGAAGGAGGACTAGCGGGATACGAGCAGTTCTTC. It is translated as CASSEGGLAGYEQFF.

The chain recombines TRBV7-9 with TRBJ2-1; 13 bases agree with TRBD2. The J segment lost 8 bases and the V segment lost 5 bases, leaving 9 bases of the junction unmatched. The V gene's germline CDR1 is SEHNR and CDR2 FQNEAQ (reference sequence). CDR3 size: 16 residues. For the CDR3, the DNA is TGTGCCAGCAGCCAGGCCCGACTAGCGGGAGGCCATGAGCAGTTCTTC. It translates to CASSQARLAGGHEQFF.

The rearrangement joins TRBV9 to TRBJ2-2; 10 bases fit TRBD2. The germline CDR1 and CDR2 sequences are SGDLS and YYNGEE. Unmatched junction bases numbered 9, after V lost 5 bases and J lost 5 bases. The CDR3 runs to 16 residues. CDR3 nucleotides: TGTGCCAGCAGTGCCGGGCTAGCGGGAGCAACCGGGGAGCTGTTTTTT. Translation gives CASSAGLAGATGELFF. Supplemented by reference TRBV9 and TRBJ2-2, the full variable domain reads DSGVTQTPKHLITATGQRVTLRCSPRSGDLSVYWYQQSLDQGLQFLIQYYNGEERAKGNILERFSAQQFPDLHSELNLSSLELGDSALYFCASSAGLAGATGELFFGEGSRLTVL.

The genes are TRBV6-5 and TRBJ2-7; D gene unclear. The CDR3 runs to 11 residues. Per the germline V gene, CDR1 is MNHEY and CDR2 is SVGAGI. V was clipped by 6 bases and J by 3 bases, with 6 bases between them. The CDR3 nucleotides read TGTGCCAGCAGCAACAGCTACGAGCAGTACTTC. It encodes CASSNSYEQYF.

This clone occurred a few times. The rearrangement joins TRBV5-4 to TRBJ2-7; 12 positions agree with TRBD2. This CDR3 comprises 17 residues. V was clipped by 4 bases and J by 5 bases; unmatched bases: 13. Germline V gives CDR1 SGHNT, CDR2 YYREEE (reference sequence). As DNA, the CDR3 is TGTGCCAGCAGCGAACCCCAGACTAGCGGGAGTTTCAACGAGCAGTACTTC. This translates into CASSEPQTSGSFNEQYF.

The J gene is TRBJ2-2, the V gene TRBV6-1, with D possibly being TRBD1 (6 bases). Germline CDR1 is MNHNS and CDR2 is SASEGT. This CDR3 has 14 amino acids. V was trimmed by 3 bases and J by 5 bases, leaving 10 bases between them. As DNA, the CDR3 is TGTGCCAGCAGTGATTTAACAGGGACCGGGGAGCTGTTTTTT. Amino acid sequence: CASSDLTGTGELFF.

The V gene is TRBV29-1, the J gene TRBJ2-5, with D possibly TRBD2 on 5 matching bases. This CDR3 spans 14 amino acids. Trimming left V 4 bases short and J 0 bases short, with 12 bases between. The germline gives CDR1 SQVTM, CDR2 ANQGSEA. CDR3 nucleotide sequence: TGCAGCGTTGGAAAGCGGACGTACCAAGAGACCCAGTACTTC. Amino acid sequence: CSVGKRTYQETQYF.

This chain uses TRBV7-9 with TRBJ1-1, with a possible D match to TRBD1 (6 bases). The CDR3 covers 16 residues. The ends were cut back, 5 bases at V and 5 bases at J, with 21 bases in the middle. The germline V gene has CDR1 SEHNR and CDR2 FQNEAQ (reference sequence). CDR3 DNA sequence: TGTGCCAGCAGCCCGGACCAAGAGGGGGTACGGACTGAAGCTTTCTTT. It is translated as CASSPDQEGVRTEAFF.

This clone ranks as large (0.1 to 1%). The CDR3 bases are TGTGCCAGTAGTATAGCCCCGGGACAGGGACTGAACACTGAAGCTTTCTTT. Its protein product is CASSIAPGQGLNTEAFF. The chain carries TRBV19 and TRBJ1-1; TRBD1 matches at 9 bases. J was trimmed by 0 bases and V by 1 base; bases with no gene match: 6. CDR1 is LNHDA, CDR2 SQIVND, per germline (reference sequence). This CDR3 is 17 amino acids long.

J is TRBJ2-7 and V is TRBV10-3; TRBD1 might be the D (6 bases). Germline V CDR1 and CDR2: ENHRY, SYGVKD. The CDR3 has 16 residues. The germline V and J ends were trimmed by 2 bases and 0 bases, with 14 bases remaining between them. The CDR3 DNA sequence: TGTGCCATCAGTGAGGTGGGGGCCTCAAGCTCCTACGAGCAGTACTTC. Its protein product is CAISEVGASSSYEQYF.

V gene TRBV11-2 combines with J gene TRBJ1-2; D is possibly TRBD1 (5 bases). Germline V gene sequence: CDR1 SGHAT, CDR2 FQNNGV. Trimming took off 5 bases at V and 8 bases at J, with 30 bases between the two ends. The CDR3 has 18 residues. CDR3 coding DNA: TGTGCCAGCAGCGCCCATCCTCGGGACTCCGGACGGGATACAGGCTACACCTTC. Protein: CASSAHPRDSGRDTGYTF.

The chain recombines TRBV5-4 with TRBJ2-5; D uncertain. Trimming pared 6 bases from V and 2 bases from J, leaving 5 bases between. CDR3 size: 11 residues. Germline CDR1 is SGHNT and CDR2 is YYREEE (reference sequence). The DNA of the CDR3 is TGTGCCAGCACCCATCAAGAGACCCAGTACTTC. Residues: CASTHQETQYF.

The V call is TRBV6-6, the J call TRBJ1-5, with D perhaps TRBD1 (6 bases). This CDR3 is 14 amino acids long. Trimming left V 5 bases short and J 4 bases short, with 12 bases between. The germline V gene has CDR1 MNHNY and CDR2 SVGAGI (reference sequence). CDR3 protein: CASSPQGTNQPQHF. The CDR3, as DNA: TGTGCCAGCAGTCCACAGGGAACTAATCAGCCCCAGCATTTT.